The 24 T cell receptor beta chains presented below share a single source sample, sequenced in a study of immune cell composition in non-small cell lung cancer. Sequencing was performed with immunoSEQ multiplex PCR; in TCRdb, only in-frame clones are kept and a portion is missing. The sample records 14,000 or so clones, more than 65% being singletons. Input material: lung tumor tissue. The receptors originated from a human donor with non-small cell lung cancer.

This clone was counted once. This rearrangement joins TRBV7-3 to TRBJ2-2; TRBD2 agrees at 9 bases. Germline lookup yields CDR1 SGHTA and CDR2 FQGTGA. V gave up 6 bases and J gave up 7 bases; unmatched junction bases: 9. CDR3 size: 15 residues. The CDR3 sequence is CASSAGLASGGELFF. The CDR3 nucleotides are TGTGCCAGCAGTGCGGGACTAGCTTCTGGCGGGGAGCTGTTTTTT.

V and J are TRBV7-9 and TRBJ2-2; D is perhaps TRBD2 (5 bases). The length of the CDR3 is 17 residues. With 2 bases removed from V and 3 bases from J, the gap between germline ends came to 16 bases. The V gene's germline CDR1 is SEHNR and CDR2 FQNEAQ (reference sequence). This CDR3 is CASSLPLDYLDTGELFF. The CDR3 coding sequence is TGTGCCAGCAGCTTACCCCTCGACTACCTCGACACCGGGGAGCTGTTTTTT.

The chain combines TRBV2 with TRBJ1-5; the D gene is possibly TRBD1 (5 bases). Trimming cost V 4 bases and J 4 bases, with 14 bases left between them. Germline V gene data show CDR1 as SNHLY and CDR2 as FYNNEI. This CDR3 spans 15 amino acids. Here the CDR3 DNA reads TGTGCCAGCAGTGCAACGGGGAGGGGTAATCAGCCCCAGCATTTT. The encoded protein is CASSATGRGNQPQHF.

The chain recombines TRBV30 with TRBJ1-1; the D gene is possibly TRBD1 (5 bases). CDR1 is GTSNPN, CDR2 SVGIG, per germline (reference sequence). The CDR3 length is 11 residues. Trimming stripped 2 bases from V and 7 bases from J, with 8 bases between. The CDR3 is CAWSRTGEAFF. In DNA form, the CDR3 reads TGTGCCTGGAGTCGAACAGGTGAAGCTTTCTTT.

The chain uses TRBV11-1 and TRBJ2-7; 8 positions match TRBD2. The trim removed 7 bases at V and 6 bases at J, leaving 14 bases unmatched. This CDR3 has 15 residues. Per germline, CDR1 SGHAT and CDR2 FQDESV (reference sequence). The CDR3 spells CASMLRSSGSAEQYF. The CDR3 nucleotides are TGTGCCAGCATGCTTAGATCGAGCGGGAGCGCCGAGCAGTACTTC.

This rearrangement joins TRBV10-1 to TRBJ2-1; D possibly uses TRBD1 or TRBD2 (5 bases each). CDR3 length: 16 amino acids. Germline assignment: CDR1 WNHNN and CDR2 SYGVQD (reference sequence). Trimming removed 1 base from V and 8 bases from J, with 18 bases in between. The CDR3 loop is CASSEWGRAKEDEQFF. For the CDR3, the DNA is TGCGCCAGCAGTGAGTGGGGGAGAGCAAAGGAGGATGAGCAGTTCTTC.

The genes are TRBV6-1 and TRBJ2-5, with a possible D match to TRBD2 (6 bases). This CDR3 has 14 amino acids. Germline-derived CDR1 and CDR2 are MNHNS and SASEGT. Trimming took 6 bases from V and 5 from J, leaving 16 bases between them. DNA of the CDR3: TGTGCCAGCAGGGACCCGGGACTCGACGAGACCCAGTACTTC. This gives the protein CASRDPGLDETQYF.

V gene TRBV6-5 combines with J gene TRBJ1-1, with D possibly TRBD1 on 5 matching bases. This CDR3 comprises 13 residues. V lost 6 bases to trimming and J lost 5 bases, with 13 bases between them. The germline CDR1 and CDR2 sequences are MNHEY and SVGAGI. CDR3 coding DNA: TGTGCCAGCAGGATGGGGGGGAGGACTGAAGCTTTCTTT. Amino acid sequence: CASRMGGRTEAFF.

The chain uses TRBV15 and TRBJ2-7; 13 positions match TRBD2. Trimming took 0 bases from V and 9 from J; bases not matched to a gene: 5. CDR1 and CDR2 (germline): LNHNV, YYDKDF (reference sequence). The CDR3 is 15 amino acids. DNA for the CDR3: TGTGCCACCAGCAGAGAGGGACTAGCGGGATATGGGCAGTACTTC. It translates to CATSREGLAGYGQYF.

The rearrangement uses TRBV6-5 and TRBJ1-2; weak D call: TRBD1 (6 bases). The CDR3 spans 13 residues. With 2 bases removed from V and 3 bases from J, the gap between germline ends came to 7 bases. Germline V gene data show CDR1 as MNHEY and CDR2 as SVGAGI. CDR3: CASSYRTDYGYTF. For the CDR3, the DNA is TGTGCCAGCAGTTACCGGACAGACTATGGCTACACCTTC.

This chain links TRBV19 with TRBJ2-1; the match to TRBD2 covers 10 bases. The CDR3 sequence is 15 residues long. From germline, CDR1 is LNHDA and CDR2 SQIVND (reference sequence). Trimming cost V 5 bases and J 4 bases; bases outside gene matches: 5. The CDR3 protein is CASSATSGEYNEQFF. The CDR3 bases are TGTGCCAGTAGTGCAACTAGCGGGGAGTACAATGAGCAGTTCTTC.

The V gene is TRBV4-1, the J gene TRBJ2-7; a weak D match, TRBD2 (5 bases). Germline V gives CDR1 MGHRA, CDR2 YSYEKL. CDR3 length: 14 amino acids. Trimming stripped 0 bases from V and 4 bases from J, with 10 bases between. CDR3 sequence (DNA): TGCGCCAGCAGCCAAGATTTGGGCGGGTACGAGCAGTACTTC. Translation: CASSQDLGGYEQYF.

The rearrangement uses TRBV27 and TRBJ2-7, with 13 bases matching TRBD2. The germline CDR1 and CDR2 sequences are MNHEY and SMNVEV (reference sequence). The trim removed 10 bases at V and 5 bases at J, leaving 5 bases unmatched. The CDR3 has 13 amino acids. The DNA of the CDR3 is TGTGCCACCAAACTAGCGGGAGGGGACGAGCAGTACTTC. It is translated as CATKLAGGDEQYF.

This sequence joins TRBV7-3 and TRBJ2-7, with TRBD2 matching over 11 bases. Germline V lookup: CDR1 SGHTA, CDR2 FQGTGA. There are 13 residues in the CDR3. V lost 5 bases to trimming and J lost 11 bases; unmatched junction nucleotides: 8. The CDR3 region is CASSVLAGDAEYF. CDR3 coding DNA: TGTGCCAGCAGCGTACTAGCGGGAGACGCTGAGTACTTC.

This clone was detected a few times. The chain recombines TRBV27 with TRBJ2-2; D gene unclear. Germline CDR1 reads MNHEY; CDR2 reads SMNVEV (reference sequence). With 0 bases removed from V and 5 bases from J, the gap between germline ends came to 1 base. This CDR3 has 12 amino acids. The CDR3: CASSLSTGELFF. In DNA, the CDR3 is TGTGCCAGCAGTTTATCGACCGGGGAGCTGTTTTTT.

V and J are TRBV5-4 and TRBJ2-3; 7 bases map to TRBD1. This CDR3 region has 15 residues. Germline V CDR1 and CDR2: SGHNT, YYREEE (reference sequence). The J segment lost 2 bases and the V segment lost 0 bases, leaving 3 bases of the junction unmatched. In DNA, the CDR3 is TGTGCCAGCAGCTTGGACAGGGGATACACAGATACGCAGTATTTT. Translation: CASSLDRGYTDTQYF.

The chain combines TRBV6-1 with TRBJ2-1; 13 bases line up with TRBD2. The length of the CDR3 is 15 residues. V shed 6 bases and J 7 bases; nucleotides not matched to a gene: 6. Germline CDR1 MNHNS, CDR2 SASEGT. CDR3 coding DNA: TGTGCCAGCAGCCAAGGGACTAGCGGGAAGAATGAGCAGTTCTTC. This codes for CASSQGTSGKNEQFF.

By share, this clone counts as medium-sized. The DNA of the CDR3 is TGTGCCAGCAGCCTCGTGGAGGCTGGCACAGATACGCAGTATTTT. This gives the protein CASSLVEAGTDTQYF. The chain uses TRBV13 and TRBJ2-3, with a tentative D call TRBD2 (5 bases). Trimming removed 5 bases at V and 1 base at J, with 13 bases between. Germline assignment: CDR1 PRHDT and CDR2 FYEKMQ (reference sequence). The CDR3 length is 15 residues.

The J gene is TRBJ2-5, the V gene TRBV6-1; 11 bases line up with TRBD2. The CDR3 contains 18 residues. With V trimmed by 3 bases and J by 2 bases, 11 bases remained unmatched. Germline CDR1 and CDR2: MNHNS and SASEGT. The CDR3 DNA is TGTGCCAGCAGTGAGGAGTTAGCGGGAGGGTGGGGGCAAGAGACCCAGTACTTC. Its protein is CASSEELAGGWGQETQYF.

CDR3 DNA sequence: TGTGCCAGCAGCCTGACAGGGAACTACAATGAGCAGTTCTTC. This encodes CASSLTGNYNEQFF. The V call is TRBV5-4, the J call TRBJ2-1; 7 bases map to TRBD1. CDR3 length: 14 amino acids. V lost 4 bases, J lost 3 bases, and 4 bases stayed unmatched. From germline, CDR1 is SGHNT and CDR2 YYREEE (reference sequence).

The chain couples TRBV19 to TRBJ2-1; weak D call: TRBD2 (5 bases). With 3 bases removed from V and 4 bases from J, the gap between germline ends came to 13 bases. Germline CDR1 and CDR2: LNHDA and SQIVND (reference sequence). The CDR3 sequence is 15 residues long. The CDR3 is CASSIDLAEYNEQFF. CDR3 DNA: TGTGCCAGTAGTATTGACCTAGCTGAGTACAATGAGCAGTTCTTC.

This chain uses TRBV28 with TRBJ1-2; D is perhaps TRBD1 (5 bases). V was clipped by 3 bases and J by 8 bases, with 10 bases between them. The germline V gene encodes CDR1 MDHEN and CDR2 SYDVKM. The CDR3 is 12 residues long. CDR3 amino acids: CASSFKGSGYTF. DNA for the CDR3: TGTGCCAGCAGTTTTAAGGGGTCCGGCTACACCTTC.

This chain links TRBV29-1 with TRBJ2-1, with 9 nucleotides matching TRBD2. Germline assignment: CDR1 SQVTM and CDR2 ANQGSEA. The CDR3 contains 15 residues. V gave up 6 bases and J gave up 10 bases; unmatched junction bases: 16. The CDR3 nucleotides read TGCAGCGTCGGGAATGCGGGAGGGGGTTGGGGGGAGCAGTTCTTC. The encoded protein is CSVGNAGGGWGEQFF.

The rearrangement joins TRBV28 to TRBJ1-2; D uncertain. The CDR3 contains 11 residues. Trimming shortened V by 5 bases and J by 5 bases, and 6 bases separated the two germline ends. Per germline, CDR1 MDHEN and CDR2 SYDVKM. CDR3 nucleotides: TGTGCCAGCAGTCAAGTATATGGCTACACCTTC. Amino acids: CASSQVYGYTF.